A single sample is the source of the 20 T cell receptor beta chains below, sequenced in a study of cytomegalovirus exposure and HLA in healthy donors. 13 Jbeta primers and 60 Vbeta primers were used for the PCR. Some clones are missing from TCRdb's copy, which holds only in-frame ones; the method was immunoSEQ multiplex PCR. The sample records about 150,000 clones, about three quarters being singletons. The sample comprised PBMCs. The receptors were sampled from a man aged 35-49 years in good health and CMV-seronegative.

The genes are TRBV6-1 and TRBJ1-2, with D perhaps TRBD1 (6 bases). Germline-derived CDR1 and CDR2 are MNHNS and SASEGT. V lost 2 bases and J 2 bases, leaving 12 bases between the germline ends. The CDR3 totals 15 residues. The CDR3 bases are TGTGCCAGCAGTGAACCCTGGGACATGAACTATGGCTACACCTTC. Translated: CASSEPWDMNYGYTF.

This chain joins TRBV27 and TRBJ1-1; 9 positions agree with TRBD1. The CDR3 is 16 amino acids. Germline V CDR1 and CDR2: MNHEY, SMNVEV (reference sequence). Losses at the gene ends were 5 bases for V and 2 bases for J; bases not matched to a gene: 9. The CDR3 DNA is TGTGCCAGCAGTCTCGGGACAGGGAGGAATAACACTGAAGCTTTCTTT. As protein: CASSLGTGRNNTEAFF.

The table lists this clone with a few counts. The rearrangement links TRBV28 to TRBJ1-1, with TRBD1 matching over 7 bases. This CDR3 comprises 17 residues. V lost 5 bases and J lost 0; bases outside the gene matches: 12. Germline values: CDR1 MDHEN, CDR2 SYDVKM. Written as DNA, the CDR3 is TGTGCCAGCAGTATCAGCCGGGACAGATACATGAACACTGAAGCTTTCTTT. This gives the protein CASSISRDRYMNTEAFF.

V and J are TRBV7-9 and TRBJ2-3, with a possible D match to TRBD1 (6 bases). CDR3 length: 13 amino acids. CDR1 is SEHNR and CDR2 is FQNEAQ in the germline V gene (reference sequence). V was trimmed by 1 base and J by 6 bases, leaving 8 bases between them. CDR3 nucleotides: TGTGCCAGCAGCTTAGGAGACAGGGATACGCAGTATTTT. Encoded protein: CASSLGDRDTQYF.

J is TRBJ2-7 and V is TRBV18; no firm D call. Germline assignment: CDR1 KGHSH and CDR2 LQKENI. V was clipped by 3 bases and J by 3 bases, with 9 bases between them. There are 13 residues in the CDR3. The CDR3 here is CASSPLAVYEQYF. Written as DNA, the CDR3 is TGTGCCAGCTCACCCTTAGCTGTCTACGAGCAGTACTTC.

CDR3 in DNA: TGTGCCAGCATTCCGGGAGAGGTATCCTACAATGAGCAGTTCTTC. Translating it yields CASIPGEVSYNEQFF. This chain connects TRBV28 to TRBJ2-1; tentative D call: TRBD2 (6 bases). Trimming took off 7 bases at V and 1 base at J, with 14 bases between the two ends. The CDR3 is 15 amino acids. CDR1 is MDHEN and CDR2 is SYDVKM in the germline V gene.

The chain has TRBV10-3 and TRBJ2-2; TRBD2 might be the D (5 bases). Germline CDR1 is ENHRY and CDR2 is SYGVKD. V was trimmed by 2 bases and J by 6 bases, leaving 7 bases between them. The CDR3 consists of 13 residues. The CDR3 bases are TGTGCCATCAGTGAGCGGGAATCCGGGGAGCTGTTTTTT. Amino acid sequence: CAISERESGELFF.

The chain uses TRBV7-8 and TRBJ2-3, with 10 bases matching TRBD2. CDR3 size: 16 residues. The trim removed 1 base at V and 5 bases at J, leaving 6 bases unmatched. Germline CDR1 and CDR2: SGHVS and FQNEAQ. The DNA of the CDR3 is TGTGCCAGCAGCTTAGGGATAGCGGGAGGTGGAGATACGCAGTATTTT. Amino acids: CASSLGIAGGGDTQYF.

V gene TRBV6-1 combines with J gene TRBJ2-3; TRBD2 agrees at 9 bases. The CDR3 length is 15 residues. Looked up from germline, CDR1 is MNHNS and CDR2 is SASEGT. The V gene end was trimmed by 4 bases and the J gene end by 4 bases; junction bases not matched to a gene: 6. CDR3 region: CASSGGGGAADTQYF. In DNA form, the CDR3 reads TGTGCCAGCAGTGGCGGCGGGGGGGCAGCAGATACGCAGTATTTT.

The V call is TRBV4-1, the J call TRBJ1-2, with 9 positions matching TRBD1. Trimming at V came to 4 bases and at J to 2 bases, leaving 11 bases not matched to a gene. The germline V gene has CDR1 MGHRA and CDR2 YSYEKL. The CDR3 has 17 residues. The chain's CDR3 is CASSRGLQGATNYGYTF. The CDR3 DNA sequence: TGCGCCAGCAGCCGCGGACTACAGGGGGCGACGAACTATGGCTACACCTTC.

The chain is built from TRBV7-2 and TRBJ1-5; D might be TRBD1 (6 bases). V was cut by 3 bases and J by 7 bases, with 7 bases left in between. This CDR3 is 12 amino acids long. Looked up from germline, CDR1 is SGHTA and CDR2 is FQGNSA. This CDR3 reads CASSFQGQPQHF. The CDR3 DNA reads TGTGCCAGCAGCTTCCAGGGGCAGCCCCAGCATTTT.

In this sample, this clone turned up once. The chain combines TRBV5-1 with TRBJ2-1, with 8 bases that match TRBD1. The V gene's germline CDR1 is SGHRS and CDR2 YFSETQ. V was pared by 4 bases and J by 4 bases, with 10 bases of the junction left unmatched. The CDR3 contains 16 residues. The CDR3 loop is CASSHTGGIKYNEQFF. The CDR3 region has the DNA TGCGCCAGCAGCCATACAGGGGGTATCAAATACAATGAGCAGTTCTTC.

The gene calls are TRBV15 and TRBJ1-3; no definite D call. V dropped 3 bases and J dropped 0 bases, with 9 bases sitting between them. CDR3 length: 15 amino acids. CDR1 and CDR2 from the germline V gene are LNHNV and YYDKDF (reference sequence). CDR3 DNA sequence: TGTGCCACCAGCAGCGTACAGAGCTCTGGAAACACCATATATTTT. Translated: CATSSVQSSGNTIYF.

The V call is TRBV4-2, the J call TRBJ2-5, with 9 positions matching TRBD1. Germline CDR1 is LGHNA and CDR2 is YNFKEQ. The CDR3 has 16 residues. J was trimmed by 0 bases and V by 4 bases; bases with no gene match: 6. The CDR3 protein is CASSPPGQGDQETQYF. CDR3 nucleotide sequence: TGTGCCAGCAGCCCGCCGGGACAGGGCGACCAAGAGACCCAGTACTTC.

The chain carries TRBV13 and TRBJ2-6, with D maybe TRBD2 (6 bases). This CDR3 comprises 17 residues. V was shortened by 4 bases and J by 0 bases, with 13 bases between the two germline ends. Germline values: CDR1 PRHDT, CDR2 FYEKMQ (reference sequence). CDR3 in amino acids: CASSSPGRGSGANVLTF. CDR3 DNA sequence: TGTGCCAGCAGCTCTCCAGGGCGGGGCTCTGGGGCCAACGTCCTGACTTTC.

This clone showed up just a few times. The chain carries TRBV29-1 and TRBJ1-6; D gene uncertain. The CDR3 is made up of 13 amino acids. CDR1 is SQVTM, CDR2 ANQGSEA, per germline. V lost 5 bases and J 6 bases, leaving 11 bases between the germline ends. CDR3 loop: CSVRPAINSPLHF. The CDR3 nucleotides are TGCAGCGTTCGCCCCGCTATTAATTCACCCCTCCACTTT.

V gene TRBV6-4 combines with J gene TRBJ2-3; 7 bases align to TRBD2. CDR1 and CDR2 (germline): MRHNA, SNTAGT. Germline trimming cut 0 bases from V and 5 bases from J; bases unmatched to any gene: 11. The CDR3 totals 17 residues. DNA for the CDR3: TGTGCCAGCAGTGACTCCCCCGAGAGTGGGGGGGAAGATACGCAGTATTTT. This sequence encodes CASSDSPESGGEDTQYF.

The chain uses TRBV7-9 and TRBJ1-1; D is unresolved. The V and J ends lost 5 bases and 1 base respectively, with 11 bases between them. The CDR3 consists of 14 residues. Germline values: CDR1 SEHNR, CDR2 FQNEAQ (reference sequence). CDR3 region: CASSPSRQNTEAFF. The CDR3 region has the DNA TGTGCCAGCAGCCCTAGCCGACAGAACACTGAAGCTTTCTTT.

This chain links TRBV4-2 with TRBJ2-3; TRBD1 aligns across 7 bases. Germline V gene data show CDR1 as LGHNA and CDR2 as YNFKEQ. V lost 6 bases to trimming and J lost 2 bases; unmatched junction nucleotides: 17. The CDR3 is 18 residues long. The CDR3 DNA reads as TGTGCCAGCAGGAATCCCTCTGGGACAGACATTTACACAGATACGCAGTATTTT. Protein: CASRNPSGTDIYTDTQYF.

This clone was detected only once. The rearrangement uses TRBV28 and TRBJ2-1; D possibly corresponds to TRBD2 (6 bases). The CDR3 is 16 residues long. Germline loops: CDR1 MDHEN, CDR2 SYDVKM. Trimming removed 6 bases at V and 15 bases at J, with 30 bases between. This CDR3 reads CASRIQNTGYGGNWFF. CDR3 coding DNA: TGTGCCAGCAGAATCCAAAACACGGGATATGGCGGGAATTGGTTCTTC.